One sample yielded the 22 T cell receptor beta chains listed below, sequenced in a study of shared clonotypes between healthy human individuals. Terminally differentiated effector memory CD45RA+ cells were excluded by CCR7 positive selection of CD45RO-negative cells. TCRdb's copy holds only in-frame clones and misses some; the assay was immunoSEQ multiplex PCR. Of about 2,200,000 clones listed, 90% to 95% are singletons. Sequenced: naive CD8+ T cells from PBMCs. The origin of the receptors is a man aged 18-30 years in good health. Some clones in this sample may be carry-over from other donors' samples.

The chain uses TRBV5-4 and TRBJ2-1; TRBD2 matches 9 bases. The CDR3 consists of 17 residues. J lost 6 bases, V lost 4 bases, and 14 bases had no gene match. CDR1 SGHNT and CDR2 YYREEE come from the germline V gene (reference sequence). This CDR3 reads CASSIRGAAGGSNEQFF. CDR3 DNA: TGTGCCAGCAGCATCAGAGGGGCAGCGGGAGGATCCAATGAGCAGTTCTTC. The full variable domain, completed using reference TRBV5-4 and TRBJ2-1, is ETGVTQSPTHLIKTRGQQVTLRCSSQSGHNTVSWYQQALGQGPQFIFQYYREEENGRGNFPPRFSGLQFPNYSSELNVNALELDDSALYLCASSIRGAAGGSNEQFFGPGTRLTVL.

The chain uses TRBV7-6 and TRBJ2-1; TRBD2 aligns across 10 bases. J was trimmed by 4 bases and V by 5 bases; bases with no gene match: 11. The CDR3 has 17 amino acids. The germline V gene encodes CDR1 SGHVS and CDR2 FNYEAQ. The CDR3 spells CASSINLAGESYNEQFF. The CDR3 DNA is TGTGCCAGCAGCATCAACCTAGCGGGAGAATCTTACAATGAGCAGTTCTTC.

As to this clone: Within the sample, other DNA sequences also encode this same CDR3. The V gene is TRBV27, the J gene TRBJ1-1; a possible D gene is TRBD1 (6 bases). This CDR3 contains 14 residues. Between the trimmed V and J ends, which lost 2 bases and 4 bases, there was a span of 11 bases. CDR1 MNHEY and CDR2 SMNVEV come from the germline V gene (reference sequence). The CDR3 spells CASSLIGGGTEAFF. The CDR3 DNA reads TGTGCCAGCAGTTTAATCGGGGGCGGCACTGAAGCTTTCTTT.

On this clone itself: Other DNA sequences in the sample encode the same CDR3. The chain recombines TRBV28 with TRBJ2-7; the D is unclear. Germline CDR1 MDHEN, CDR2 SYDVKM. Trimming removed 6 bases from V and 4 bases from J, with 7 bases in between. This CDR3 is built from 11 residues. The CDR3 protein is CASSDPYEQYF. The CDR3 DNA follows: TGTGCCAGCAGCGACCCTTACGAGCAGTACTTC.

This chain connects TRBV13 to TRBJ2-1; TRBD2 aligns across 11 bases. Per the germline V gene, CDR1 is PRHDT and CDR2 is FYEKMQ (reference sequence). This CDR3 has 15 residues. V gave up 3 bases and J gave up 4 bases; unmatched junction bases: 2. The CDR3, as DNA: TGTGCCAGCAGCTTCACTAGCGGGGGTTACAATGAGCAGTTCTTC. It encodes CASSFTSGGYNEQFF.

The chain combines TRBV9 with TRBJ2-3; TRBD2 matches 13 bases. V dropped 0 bases and J dropped 0; count of bases not matched to a gene: 4. The CDR3 length is 18 residues. Germline assignment: CDR1 SGDLS and CDR2 YYNGEE. The CDR3 region has the DNA TGTGCCAGCAGCGTAGTTGGGACTAGCGGGGTTAGCACAGATACGCAGTATTTT. It codes for CASSVVGTSGVSTDTQYF. Looking up the rest from reference TRBV9 and TRBJ2-3 gives the full variable domain: DSGVTQTPKHLITATGQRVTLRCSPRSGDLSVYWYQQSLDQGLQFLIQYYNGEERAKGNILERFSAQQFPDLHSELNLSSLELGDSALYFCASSVVGTSGVSTDTQYFGPGTRLTVL.

As to this clone: This specimen includes other DNA sequences encoding the same CDR3. The rearrangement joins TRBV5-1 to TRBJ2-1; 11 bases map to TRBD2. The CDR3 runs 14 residues. J was trimmed by 7 bases and V by 7 bases; bases with no gene match: 7. Germline CDR1 SGHRS, CDR2 YFSETQ. The CDR3 here is CASELAGVSNEQFF. The DNA of the CDR3 is TGCGCCAGCGAACTAGCGGGAGTGAGTAATGAGCAGTTCTTC.

This clone has a single count. The gene calls are TRBV27 and TRBJ2-7, with D perhaps TRBD2 (6 bases). The CDR3 is made up of 16 amino acids. The V end lost 4 bases, the J end lost 4 bases, and 20 bases lay between the germline ends. Germline V gene lookup returns CDR1 MNHEY and CDR2 SMNVEV (reference sequence). DNA for the CDR3: TGTGCCAGCAGTTCCTCGGAGGTCGGGGGAATATACGAGCAGTACTTC. Translating it yields CASSSSEVGGIYEQYF.

The chain has TRBV7-9 and TRBJ2-1, with 12 bases fitting TRBD2. CDR1 SEHNR and CDR2 FQNEAQ come from the germline V gene (reference sequence). CDR3 length: 15 residues. Trimming took 1 base from V and 12 from J; bases not matched to a gene: 7. The DNA for the CDR3 is TGTGCCAGCAGCTTAGGACTAGCGGGGGTCCTGGTGCAGTTCTTC. Translation gives CASSLGLAGVLVQFF.

The V call is TRBV7-9, the J call TRBJ2-7, with D perhaps TRBD1 (6 bases). V was pared by 5 bases and J by 2 bases, with 19 bases between. This CDR3 has 16 amino acids. Germline V gene data show CDR1 as SEHNR and CDR2 as FQNEAQ (reference sequence). In DNA, the CDR3 is TGTGCCAGCAGCATGAAGCCCCCACAGGGAACCTACGAGCAGTACTTC. Translation: CASSMKPPQGTYEQYF.

In nucleotides, the CDR3 is TGTGCCAGCAGTGCCTACAGGGACTCCTACGAGCAGTACTTC. Amino acid sequence: CASSAYRDSYEQYF. This chain uses TRBV28 with TRBJ2-7; perhaps TRBD1 as D (6 bases). The V and J ends lost 5 bases and 0 bases respectively, with 11 bases between them. The CDR3 has 14 amino acids. Germline CDR1 reads MDHEN; CDR2 reads SYDVKM.

This chain connects TRBV9 to TRBJ2-3, with 11 bases fitting TRBD1. Per germline, CDR1 SGDLS and CDR2 YYNGEE. V lost 6 bases to trimming and J lost 0 bases; unmatched junction nucleotides: 9. This CDR3 contains 17 residues. The CDR3: CASNLGTGGTSTDTQYF. The CDR3 DNA sequence: TGTGCCAGCAACTTAGGGACAGGGGGTACTAGCACAGATACGCAGTATTTT.

The V and J genes are TRBV9 and TRBJ2-7, with D perhaps TRBD2 (5 bases). Germline V gene lookup returns CDR1 SGDLS and CDR2 YYNGEE. The CDR3 extends over 14 amino acids. The V end lost 3 bases, the J end lost 3 bases, and 13 bases lay between the germline ends. DNA for the CDR3: TGTGCCAGCAGCGGCCCCGGGATCGGCTACGAGCAGTACTTC. Its translation: CASSGPGIGYEQYF.

The chain carries TRBV9 and TRBJ2-5; TRBD1 agrees at 7 bases. V shed 4 bases and J 4 bases; nucleotides not matched to a gene: 7. The CDR3 sequence is 14 residues long. Per the germline V gene, CDR1 is SGDLS and CDR2 is YYNGEE. The CDR3 region has the DNA TGTGCCAGCAGCCCCAAGGGGGCCCCAGAGACCCAGTACTTC. Amino acids: CASSPKGAPETQYF.

The chain couples TRBV6-1 to TRBJ1-2; D uncertain. This CDR3 comprises 16 residues. Trimming removed 1 base at V and 0 bases at J, with 12 bases between. Germline assignment: CDR1 MNHNS and CDR2 SASEGT. CDR3 region: CASSEGPPAANYGYTF. Written as DNA, the CDR3 is TGTGCCAGCAGTGAAGGACCCCCCGCCGCTAACTATGGCTACACCTTC.

This rearrangement joins TRBV4-2 to TRBJ2-7; D is unresolved. V was trimmed by 3 bases and J by 4 bases, leaving 16 bases between them. In germline, CDR1 is LGHNA, CDR2 YNFKEQ. The CDR3 length is 15 residues. CDR3 sequence reads: CASSQARFPAYEQYF. The CDR3 DNA follows: TGTGCCAGCAGCCAGGCTAGATTCCCCGCTTACGAGCAGTACTTC.

The chain carries TRBV27 and TRBJ2-6; D may be TRBD1 (6 bases). Germline values: CDR1 MNHEY, CDR2 SMNVEV (reference sequence). V lost 10 bases to trimming and J lost 0 bases, with 7 bases between them. CDR3 length: 13 residues. The DNA of the CDR3 is TGTGCCACAGGGGTCTCTGGGGCCAACGTCCTGACTTTC. Its translation: CATGVSGANVLTF.

The rearrangement joins TRBV7-9 to TRBJ2-3, with unresolved D. This CDR3 comprises 17 residues. V lost 5 bases and J lost 2, with 20 bases in between. Per germline, CDR1 SEHNR and CDR2 FQNEAQ (reference sequence). The CDR3 bases are TGTGCCAGCAGCCATCGAATTGGCGTACCATTCACAGATACGCAGTATTTT. This codes for CASSHRIGVPFTDTQYF.

The chain carries TRBV19 and TRBJ1-5, with 10 positions matching TRBD1. V dropped 7 bases and J dropped 5; count of bases not matched to a gene: 11. Germline values: CDR1 LNHDA, CDR2 SQIVND (reference sequence). This CDR3 has 16 amino acids. CDR3 in amino acids: CASTRTGGPVDQPQHF. The CDR3 DNA reads TGTGCCAGTACCCGGACAGGGGGGCCGGTGGATCAGCCCCAGCATTTT. Together with reference TRBV19 and TRBJ1-5, the CDR3 gives the full variable domain: DGGITQSPKYLFRKEGQNVTLSCEQNLNHDAMYWYRQDPGQGLRLIYYSQIVNDFQKGDIAEGYSVSREKKESFPLTVTSAQKNPTAFYLCASTRTGGPVDQPQHFGDGTRLSIL.

This chain joins TRBV7-6 and TRBJ2-7; perhaps TRBD2 as D (5 bases). Per germline, CDR1 SGHVS and CDR2 FNYEAQ. Trimming removed 1 base at V and 7 bases at J, with 26 bases between. CDR3 length equals 18 residues. DNA of the CDR3: TGTGCCAGCAGCTTAGAAGACCGGGGATTTCCTAGTTCGAAAGAGCAGTACTTC. Encoded protein: CASSLEDRGFPSSKEQYF.

J is TRBJ2-4 and V is TRBV6-5; D gene uncertain. In germline, CDR1 is MNHEY, CDR2 SVGAGI. The ends were cut back, 8 bases at V and 0 bases at J, with 11 bases in the middle. This CDR3 contains 14 residues. DNA for the CDR3: TGTGCCAGCTCCGACGGCCTAGCCAAAAACATTCAGTACTTC. Protein: CASSDGLAKNIQYF.

This clone was observed once. The chain combines TRBV30 with TRBJ2-1, with a tentative D call TRBD2 (6 bases). V dropped 1 base and J dropped 5 bases, with 18 bases sitting between them. The CDR3 has 16 residues. Germline V gives CDR1 GTSNPN, CDR2 SVGIG (reference sequence). In nucleotides, the CDR3 is TGTGCCTGGAGTGGGACTACCCCTTCCGAAGACAATGAGCAGTTCTTC. It specifies CAWSGTTPSEDNEQFF.